This T cell receptor (beta chain) comes out of a study of beta chain features in type 1 diabetes. General study findings and limits: Shorter TCRB CDR3s, moderately but significantly so, marked every one of the four CD4+ subsets in Type 1 diabetes patients.

Looked up from germline, CDR1 is MNHEY and CDR2 is SVGAGI. The CDR3 covers 14 residues. After removal of 6 bases from V and 4 bases from J, the junction contained 9 bases not matched to a gene. Expressed TCRB transcripts were sequenced because the entire RNA isolate underwent reverse transcription. Sequencing used immunoSEQ multiplex PCR; TCRdb keeps in-frame clones, though not all of them. The sample yields around 500,000 clones, 10% to 12% seen once. As regards this clone: The antigen remains unidentified.

The rearrangement joins TRBV6-5 to TRBJ2-7; TRBD1 matches at 7 bases. The clonotype originates from a woman aged 18-29 years in good health. Source material: naive CD4+ T cells from blood. The CDR3: CASSPLDRVYEQYV. The CDR3 DNA follows: TGTGCCAGCAGCCCTCTCGACAGGGTTTACGAGCAGTACGTC.